This T cell receptor beta chain was recorded in a study of cytomegalovirus exposure and HLA in healthy donors. CDR3 length: 15 amino acids. Germline values: CDR1 SGHRS, CDR2 YFSETQ. V was clipped by 1 base and J by 7 bases, with 17 bases between them. The PCR was carried out with 60 Vbeta primers and 13 Jbeta primers. Generated by immunoSEQ multiplex PCR, the TCRdb table keeps only in-frame clones and is missing some. Of around 150,000 clones in the sample, around 80% are singletons; the top ten hold around 1.4%. Sample: PBMCs. This clonotype was obtained from a woman aged 18 to 35 in good health and CMV-seronegative. The chain has TRBV5-1 and TRBJ1-2; a possible D gene is TRBD1 (5 bases). The CDR3 nucleotides read TGCGCCAGCAGCTTGACGCATACAGGTGGCGGTGGCTACACCTTC. Encoded protein: CASSLTHTGGGGYTF.